This TCR beta chain originates from a study of blood T cells in healthy people across ages. At least 7 million PBMCs were isolated per sample. Combining a sample-barcoded 5' primer with a J-beta primer mix, a second PCR ran for roughly 6 to 11 cycles. Each CDR3 protein is one row after TCRdb ran MiXCR on the 5' RACE reads. The repertoire holds around 790,000 distinct CDR3 sequences, with approximately 48% as singletons. Trimming shortened V by 3 bases and J by 8 bases, and 28 bases separated the two germline ends. The CDR3 consists of 17 residues. Per the germline V gene, CDR1 is GTSNPN and CDR2 is SVGIG (reference sequence). General observations from the study: It was not known whether donors were CMV positive (a possible confounder of expanded clonotype changes).

A word on this clonotype: The antigen is not known.

V and J are TRBV30 and TRBJ1-2; D is undetermined. The source is a man between 60 and 75 years old in good health. Sequencing was done on a sample of blood. The CDR3 DNA reads as TGTGCCTGGAGCTCCCAACAAGACACCGCGAAGGGTGTAGGCTACACCTTC. Amino acids: CAWSSQQDTAKGVGYTF.